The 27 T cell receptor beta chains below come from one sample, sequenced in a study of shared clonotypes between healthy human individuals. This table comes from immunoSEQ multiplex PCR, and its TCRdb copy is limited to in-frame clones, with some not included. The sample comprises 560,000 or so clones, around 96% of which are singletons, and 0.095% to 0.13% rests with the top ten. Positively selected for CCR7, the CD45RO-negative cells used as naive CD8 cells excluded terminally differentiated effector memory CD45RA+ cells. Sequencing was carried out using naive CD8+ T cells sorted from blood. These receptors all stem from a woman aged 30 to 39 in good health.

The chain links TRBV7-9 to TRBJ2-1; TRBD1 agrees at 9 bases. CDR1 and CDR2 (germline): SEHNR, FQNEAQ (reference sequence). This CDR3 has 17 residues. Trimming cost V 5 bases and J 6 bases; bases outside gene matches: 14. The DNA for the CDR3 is TGTGCCAGCAGCCTACCTAACAGGGGGCTCGTAGGCAATGAGCAGTTCTTC. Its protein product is CASSLPNRGLVGNEQFF.

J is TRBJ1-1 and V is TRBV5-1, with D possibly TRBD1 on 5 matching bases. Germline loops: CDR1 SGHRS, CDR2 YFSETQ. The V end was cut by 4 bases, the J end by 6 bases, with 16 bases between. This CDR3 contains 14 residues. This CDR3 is CASSLSPGLAEAFF. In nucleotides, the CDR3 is TGCGCCAGCAGCCTTTCCCCGGGGCTTGCTGAAGCTTTCTTT.

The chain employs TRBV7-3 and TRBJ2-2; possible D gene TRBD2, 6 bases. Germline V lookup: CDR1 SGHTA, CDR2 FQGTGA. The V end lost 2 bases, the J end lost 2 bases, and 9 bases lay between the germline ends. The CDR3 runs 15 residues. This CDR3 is CASSLASDNTGELFF. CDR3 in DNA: TGTGCCAGCAGCTTAGCTAGCGACAACACCGGGGAGCTGTTTTTT.

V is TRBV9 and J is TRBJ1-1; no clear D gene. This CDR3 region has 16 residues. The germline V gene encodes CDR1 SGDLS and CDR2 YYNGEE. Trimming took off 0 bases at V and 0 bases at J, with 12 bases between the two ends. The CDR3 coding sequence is TGTGCCAGCAGCGTAGGTGACCTATGGATGAACACTGAAGCTTTCTTT. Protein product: CASSVGDLWMNTEAFF.

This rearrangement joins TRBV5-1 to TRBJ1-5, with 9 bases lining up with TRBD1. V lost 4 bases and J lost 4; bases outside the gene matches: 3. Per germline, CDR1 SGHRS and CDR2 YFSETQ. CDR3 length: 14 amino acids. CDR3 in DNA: TGCGCCAGCAGCCTCGGGACAGGGAATCAGCCCCAGCATTTT. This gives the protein CASSLGTGNQPQHF.

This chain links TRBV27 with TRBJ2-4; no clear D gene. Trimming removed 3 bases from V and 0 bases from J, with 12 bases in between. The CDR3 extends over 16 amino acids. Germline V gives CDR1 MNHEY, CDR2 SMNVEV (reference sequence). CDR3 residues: CASSFGSPLAKNIQYF. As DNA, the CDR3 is TGTGCCAGCAGTTTTGGTTCTCCATTAGCCAAAAACATTCAGTACTTC.

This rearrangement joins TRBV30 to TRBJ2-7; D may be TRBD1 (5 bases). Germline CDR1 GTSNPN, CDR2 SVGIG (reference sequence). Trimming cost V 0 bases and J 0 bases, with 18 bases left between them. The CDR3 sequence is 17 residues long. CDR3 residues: CAWSVHLGAGISYEQYF. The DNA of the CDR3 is TGTGCCTGGAGTGTACACCTTGGGGCAGGGATCTCCTACGAGCAGTACTTC. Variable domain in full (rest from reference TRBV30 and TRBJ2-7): SQTIHQWPATLVQPVGSPLSLECTVEGTSNPNLYWYRQAAGRGLQLLFYSVGIGQISSEVPQNLSASRPQDRQFILSSKKLLLSDSGFYLCAWSVHLGAGISYEQYFGPGTRLTVT.

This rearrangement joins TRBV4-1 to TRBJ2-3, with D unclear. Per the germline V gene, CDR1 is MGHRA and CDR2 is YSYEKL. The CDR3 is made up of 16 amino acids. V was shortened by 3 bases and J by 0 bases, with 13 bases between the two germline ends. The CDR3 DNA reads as TGCGCCAGCAGCCAGGGCCCAACCCCTAGCACAGATACGCAGTATTTT. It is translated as CASSQGPTPSTDTQYF.

Here the CDR3 reads CASSLEGNEQFF. Here the CDR3 DNA reads TGTGCCAGCAGTTTAGAGGGTAATGAGCAGTTCTTC. The chain carries TRBV27 and TRBJ2-1; D is possibly TRBD2 (5 bases). The CDR3 spans 12 residues. Deletions cut 2 bases from V and 7 bases from J, with 6 bases between. Germline-derived CDR1 and CDR2 are MNHEY and SMNVEV (reference sequence).

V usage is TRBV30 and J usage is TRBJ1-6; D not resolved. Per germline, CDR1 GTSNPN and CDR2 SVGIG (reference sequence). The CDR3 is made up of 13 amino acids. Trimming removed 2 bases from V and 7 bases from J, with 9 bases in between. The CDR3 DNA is TGTGCCTGGAGTCTGGACGGCAATTCACCCCTCCACTTT. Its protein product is CAWSLDGNSPLHF.

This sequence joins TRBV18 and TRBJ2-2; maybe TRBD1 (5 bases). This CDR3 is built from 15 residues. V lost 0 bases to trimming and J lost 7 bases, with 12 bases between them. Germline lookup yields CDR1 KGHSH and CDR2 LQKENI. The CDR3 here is CASSPPTARYGELFF. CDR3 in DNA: TGTGCCAGCTCACCACCGACAGCACGGTACGGGGAGCTGTTTTTT.

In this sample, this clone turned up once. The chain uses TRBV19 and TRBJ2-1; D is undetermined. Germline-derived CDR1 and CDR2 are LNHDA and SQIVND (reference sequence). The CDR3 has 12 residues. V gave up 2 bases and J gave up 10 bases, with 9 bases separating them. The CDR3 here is CASSIHGPEQFF. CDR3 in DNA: TGTGCCAGTAGTATACATGGTCCCGAGCAGTTCTTC.

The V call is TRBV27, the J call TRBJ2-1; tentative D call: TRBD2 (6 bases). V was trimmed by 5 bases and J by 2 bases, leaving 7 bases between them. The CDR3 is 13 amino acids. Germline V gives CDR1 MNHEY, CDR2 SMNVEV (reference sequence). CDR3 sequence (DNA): TGTGCCAGCAGTCCTAGCGCCTACAATGAGCAGTTCTTC. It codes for CASSPSAYNEQFF.

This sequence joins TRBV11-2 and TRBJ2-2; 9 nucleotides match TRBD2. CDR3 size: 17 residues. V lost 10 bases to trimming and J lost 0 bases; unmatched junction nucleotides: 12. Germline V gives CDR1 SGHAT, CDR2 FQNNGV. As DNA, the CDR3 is TGTGCCATTCCCCGTGGGGGCGGGAGGGCGAACACCGGGGAGCTGTTTTTT. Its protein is CAIPRGGGRANTGELFF.

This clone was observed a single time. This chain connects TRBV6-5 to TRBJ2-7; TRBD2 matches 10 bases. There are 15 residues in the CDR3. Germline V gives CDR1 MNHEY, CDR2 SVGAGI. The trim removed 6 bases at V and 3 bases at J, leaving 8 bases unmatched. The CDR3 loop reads CASRALAGPFYEQYF. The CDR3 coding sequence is TGTGCCAGCAGAGCACTAGCGGGACCCTTCTACGAGCAGTACTTC.

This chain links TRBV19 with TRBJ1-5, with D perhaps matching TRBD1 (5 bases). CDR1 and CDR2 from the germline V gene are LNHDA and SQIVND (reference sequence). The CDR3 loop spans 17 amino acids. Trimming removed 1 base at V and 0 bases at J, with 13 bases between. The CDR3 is CASSIVLGTVSNQPQHF. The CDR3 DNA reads TGTGCCAGTAGTATAGTATTGGGGACGGTTAGCAATCAGCCCCAGCATTTT.

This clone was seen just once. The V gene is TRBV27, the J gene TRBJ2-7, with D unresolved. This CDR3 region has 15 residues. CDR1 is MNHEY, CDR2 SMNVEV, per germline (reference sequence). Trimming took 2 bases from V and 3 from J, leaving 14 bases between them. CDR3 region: CASSLGVGWGYEQYF. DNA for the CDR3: TGTGCCAGCAGTTTAGGGGTAGGTTGGGGCTACGAGCAGTACTTC.

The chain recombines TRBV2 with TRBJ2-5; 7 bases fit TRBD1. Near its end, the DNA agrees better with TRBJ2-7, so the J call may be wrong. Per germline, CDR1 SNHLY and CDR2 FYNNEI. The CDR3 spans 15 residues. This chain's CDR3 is CASSASGTASYEQYF. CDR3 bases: TGTGCCAGCAGTGCGTCCGGGACAGCATCCTACGAGCAGTACTTC.

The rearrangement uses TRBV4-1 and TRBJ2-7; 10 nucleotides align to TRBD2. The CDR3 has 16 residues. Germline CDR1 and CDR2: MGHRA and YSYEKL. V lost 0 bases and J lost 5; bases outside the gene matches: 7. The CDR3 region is CASSQERLAGVHEQYF. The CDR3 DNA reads TGCGCCAGCAGCCAAGAACGGCTAGCGGGAGTGCACGAGCAGTACTTC.

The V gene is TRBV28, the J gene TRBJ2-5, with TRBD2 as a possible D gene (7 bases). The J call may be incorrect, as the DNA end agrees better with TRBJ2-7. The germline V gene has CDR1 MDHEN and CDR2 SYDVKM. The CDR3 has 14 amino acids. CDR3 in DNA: TGTGCCAGCGGGCGGGGGCATCGCTCCTACGAGCAGTACTTC. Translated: CASGRGHRSYEQYF.

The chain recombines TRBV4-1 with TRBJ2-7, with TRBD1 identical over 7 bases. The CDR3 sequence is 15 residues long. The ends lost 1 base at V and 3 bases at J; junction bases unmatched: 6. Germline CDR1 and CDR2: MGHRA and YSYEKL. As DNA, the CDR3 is TGCGCCAGCAGCCAAGCCGGGACAGTGAACTACGAGCAGTACTTC. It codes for CASSQAGTVNYEQYF.

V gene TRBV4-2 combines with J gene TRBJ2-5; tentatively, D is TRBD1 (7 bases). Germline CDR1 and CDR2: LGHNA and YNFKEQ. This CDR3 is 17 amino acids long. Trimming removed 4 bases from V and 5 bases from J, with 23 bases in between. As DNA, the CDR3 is TGTGCCAGCAGCCCAGACAGGGTGGGAGGCATTACCGAGACCCAGTACTTC. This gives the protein CASSPDRVGGITETQYF.

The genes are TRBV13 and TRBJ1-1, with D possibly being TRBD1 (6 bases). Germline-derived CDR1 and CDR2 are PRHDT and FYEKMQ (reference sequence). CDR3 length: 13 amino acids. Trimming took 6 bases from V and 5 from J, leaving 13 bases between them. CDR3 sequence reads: CASREPQGTEAFF. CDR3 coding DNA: TGTGCCAGCAGGGAACCCCAGGGGACTGAAGCTTTCTTT. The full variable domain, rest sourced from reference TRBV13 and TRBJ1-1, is AAGVIQSPRHLIKEKRETATLKCYPIPRHDTVYWYQQGPGQDPQFLISFYEKMQSDKGSIPDRFSAQQFSDYHSELNMSSLELGDSALYFCASREPQGTEAFFGQGTRLTVV.

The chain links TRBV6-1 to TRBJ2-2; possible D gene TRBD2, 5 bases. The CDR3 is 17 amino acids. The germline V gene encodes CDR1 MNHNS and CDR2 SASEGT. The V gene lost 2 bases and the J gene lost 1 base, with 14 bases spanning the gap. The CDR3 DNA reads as TGTGCCAGCAGTGAAATGCTTCGGCGGGTGAACACCGGGGAGCTGTTTTTT. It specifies CASSEMLRRVNTGELFF.

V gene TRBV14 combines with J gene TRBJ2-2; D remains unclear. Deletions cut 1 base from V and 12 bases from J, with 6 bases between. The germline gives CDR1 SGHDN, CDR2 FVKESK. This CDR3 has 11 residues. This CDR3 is CASSQGVQLFF. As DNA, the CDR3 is TGTGCCAGCAGCCAAGGTGTTCAGCTGTTTTTT.

CDR3 DNA sequence: TGTGCCAGCAGTGAAGCGGGACCGCGGGTACGGCCCCAGCATTTT. Its translation: CASSEAGPRVRPQHF. V usage is TRBV6-1 and J usage is TRBJ1-5, with TRBD1 as a possible D gene (5 bases). The V gene's germline CDR1 is MNHNS and CDR2 SASEGT. V lost 0 bases and J 9 bases, leaving 15 bases between the germline ends. The CDR3 extends over 15 amino acids.

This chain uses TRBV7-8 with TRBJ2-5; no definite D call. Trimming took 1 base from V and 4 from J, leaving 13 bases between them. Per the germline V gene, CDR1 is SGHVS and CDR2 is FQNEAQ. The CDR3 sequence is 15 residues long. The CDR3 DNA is TGTGCCAGCAGCTTAGTTGAGGTGGCCGTAGAGACCCAGTACTTC. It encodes CASSLVEVAVETQYF.